This TCR beta chain was sequenced for a study of T cell responses to AZD1222 COVID-19 vaccine. TCRdb's table, derived via immunoSEQ multiplex PCR, lists solely in-frame clones and lacks some. Here the sample spans approximately 220,000 clones, 90% to 95% being singletons. Between the trimmed V and J ends, which lost 5 bases and 1 base, there was a span of 12 bases. This CDR3 region has 15 residues. CDR1 and CDR2 from the germline V gene are MNHEY and SVGAGI. With respect to this clone: Its antigen is unidentified.

Overall study results and limits: All repertoire sampling was performed exclusively after the peak T cell response.

This receptor was taken from an adult in good health. The chain recombines TRBV6-5 with TRBJ2-1; D perhaps matches TRBD2 (6 bases). The material sequenced was peripheral blood, taken on day 0 of MenACWY control vaccination. CDR3 bases: TGTGCCAGCAGTCGGGCGGGGACGTCCTACAATGAGCAGTTCTTC. Translating gives CASSRAGTSYNEQFF.